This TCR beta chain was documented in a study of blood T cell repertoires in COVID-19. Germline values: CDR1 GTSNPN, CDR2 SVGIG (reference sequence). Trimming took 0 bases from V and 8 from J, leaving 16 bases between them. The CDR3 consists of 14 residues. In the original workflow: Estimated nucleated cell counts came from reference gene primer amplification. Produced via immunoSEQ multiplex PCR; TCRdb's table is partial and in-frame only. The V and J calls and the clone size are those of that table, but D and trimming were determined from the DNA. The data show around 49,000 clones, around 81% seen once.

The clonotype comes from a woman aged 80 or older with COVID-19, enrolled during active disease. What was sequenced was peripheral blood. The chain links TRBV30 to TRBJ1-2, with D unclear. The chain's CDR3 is CAWSVLRPGRGYTF. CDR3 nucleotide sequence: TGTGCCTGGAGTGTACTAAGGCCTGGTCGGGGCTACACCTTC.